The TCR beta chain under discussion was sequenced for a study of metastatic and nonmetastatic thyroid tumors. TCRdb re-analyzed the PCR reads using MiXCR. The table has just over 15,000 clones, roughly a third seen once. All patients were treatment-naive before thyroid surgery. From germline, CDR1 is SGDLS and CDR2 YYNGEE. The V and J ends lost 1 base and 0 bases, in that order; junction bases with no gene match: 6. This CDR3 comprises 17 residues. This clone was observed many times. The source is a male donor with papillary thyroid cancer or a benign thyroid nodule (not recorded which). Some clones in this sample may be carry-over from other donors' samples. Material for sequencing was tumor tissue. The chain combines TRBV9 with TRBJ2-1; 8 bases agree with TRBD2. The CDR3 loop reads CASSVSHRGGSYNEQFF. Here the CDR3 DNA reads TGTGCCAGCAGCGTATCTCACCGGGGGGGCTCCTACAATGAGCAGTTCTTC.